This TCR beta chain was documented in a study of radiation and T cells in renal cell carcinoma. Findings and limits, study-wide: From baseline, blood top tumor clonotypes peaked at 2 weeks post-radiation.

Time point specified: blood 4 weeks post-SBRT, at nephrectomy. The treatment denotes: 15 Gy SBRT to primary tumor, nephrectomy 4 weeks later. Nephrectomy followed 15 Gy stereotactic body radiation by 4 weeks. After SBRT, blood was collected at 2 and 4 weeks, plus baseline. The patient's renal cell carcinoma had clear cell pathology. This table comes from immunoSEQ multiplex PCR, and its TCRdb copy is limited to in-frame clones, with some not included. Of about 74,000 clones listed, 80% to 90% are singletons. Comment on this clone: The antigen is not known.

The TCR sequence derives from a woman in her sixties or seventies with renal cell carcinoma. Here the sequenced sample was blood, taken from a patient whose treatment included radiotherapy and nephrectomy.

The CDR3 region is CATLNRPLGGYTF. The CDR3 DNA reads TGTGCCACCCTAAACAGGCCTTTGGGCGGCTACACCTTC. The V call is TRBV6-5, the J call TRBJ1-2, with D possibly being TRBD1 (5 bases). Trimming removed 10 bases from V and 8 bases from J, with 20 bases in between. CDR1 and CDR2 (germline): MNHEY, SVGAGI. The CDR3 loop spans 13 amino acids.